Listed below are T cell receptor beta chains from one sample, sequenced in a study of preoperative IRX-2 immunotherapy in early breast cancer. Sequencing was performed with immunoSEQ multiplex PCR; in TCRdb, only in-frame clones are kept and a portion is missing. The data hold some 42,000 clones, with approximately 85% observed a single time. The sequences come from lymph node tissue, collected after IRX-2 immunotherapy. The receptors originated from a human donor with breast cancer. CDR3s include the opening cysteine and the closing phenylalanine or tryptophan. The D gene is left open where the match is weak. Only part of the rows carry a size: once, few, many, or a class if the clone is expanded.

J: TRBJ2-6
size: NA
V: TRBV15
D: NA
CDR3: CATSRDKGGSGANVLTF
DNA: TGTGCCACCAGCAGAGATAAGGGGGGCTCTGGGGCCAACGTCCTGACTTTC

J: TRBJ1-3
size: NA
V: TRBV28
D: NA
CDR3: CASSLEWGNTIYF
DNA: TGTGCCAGCAGTTTGGAGTGGGGAAACACCATATATTTT

J: TRBJ2-1
size: NA
V: TRBV9
D: TRBD2
CDR3: CASSRAGGPYNEQFF
DNA: TGTGCCAGCAGCAGAGCGGGGGGGCCCTACAATGAGCAGTTCTTC

J: TRBJ1-1
size: NA
V: TRBV6-8
D: NA
CDR3: CASRESSANTEAFF
DNA: TGTGCCAGCCGAGAGTCTTCTGCGAACACTGAAGCTTTCTTT

J: TRBJ2-1
size: NA
V: TRBV25-1
D: NA
CDR3: CASSEYEDNEQFF
DNA: TGTGCCAGCAGTGAATATGAGGACAATGAGCAGTTCTTC

J: TRBJ1-1
size: NA
V: TRBV6-8
D: NA
CDR3: CASSSPGGTRWEAFF
DNA: TGTGCCAGCAGTTCCCCGGGGGGGACTCGGTGGGAAGCTTTCTTT

J: TRBJ1-3
size: NA
V: TRBV6-8
D: NA
CDR3: CASRHPGFSGNTIYF
DNA: TGTGCCAGCCGACATCCAGGGTTCTCTGGAAACACCATATATTTT

J: TRBJ1-2
size: few
V: TRBV30
D: NA
CDR3: CAWTRLSSYGYTF
DNA: TGTGCCTGGACCCGCCTTTCGAGCTATGGCTACACCTTC

J: TRBJ1-1
size: NA
V: TRBV6-8
D: NA
CDR3: CASKSNINTEAFF
DNA: TGTGCCAGCAAGTCCAATATAAACACTGAAGCTTTCTTT

J: TRBJ1-4
size: NA
V: TRBV5-1
D: NA
CDR3: CASGQSPGGTNEKLFF
DNA: TGCGCCAGCGGTCAATCCCCGGGGGGGACTAATGAAAAACTGTTTTTT

J: TRBJ2-3
size: NA
V: TRBV11-3
D: NA
CDR3: CASSLGTGHTDTQYF
DNA: TGTGCCAGCAGCTTGGGTACAGGGCACACAGATACGCAGTATTTT

J: TRBJ2-2
size: few
V: TRBV12-5
D: NA
CDR3: CASTWAFTVGELFF
DNA: TGTGCCAGCACGTGGGCCTTTACTGTGGGGGAGCTGTTTTTT

J: TRBJ1-6
size: NA
V: TRBV5-1
D: NA
CDR3: CASSPSGPEGSPLHF
DNA: TGCGCCAGCAGCCCATCGGGCCCTGAGGGATCACCCCTCCACTTT

J: TRBJ1-6
size: few
V: TRBV19
D: NA
CDR3: CASRRDKYNSPLHF
DNA: TGTGCCAGCCGACGGGACAAGTATAATTCACCCCTCCACTTT

J: TRBJ1-5
size: NA
V: TRBV23-1
D: TRBD1
CDR3: CAIRTGSSNQPQHF
DNA: TGCGCCATCCGGACAGGGTCAAGCAATCAGCCCCAGCATTTT

J: TRBJ2-1
size: NA
V: TRBV14
D: TRBD1
CDR3: CASSRDRGSYNEQFF
DNA: TGTGCCAGCAGCCGGGACAGGGGGTCCTACAATGAGCAGTTCTTC

J: TRBJ1-2
size: NA
V: TRBV5-1
D: NA
CDR3: CASSLWPGEGGYTF
DNA: TGCGCCAGCAGCTTGTGGCCAGGGGAGGGAGGCTACACCTTC

J: TRBJ2-3
size: NA
V: TRBV19
D: TRBD2
CDR3: CASSMRIAGGVNTDTQYF
DNA: TGTGCCAGTAGTATGAGGATAGCGGGGGGGGTAAACACAGATACGCAGTATTTT

J: TRBJ1-2
size: NA
V: TRBV9
D: TRBD1
CDR3: CASSSDRVNGYTF
DNA: TGTGCCAGCAGTTCCGACAGGGTTAATGGCTACACCTTC

J: TRBJ2-7
size: few
V: TRBV15
D: NA
CDR3: CATSRILAGYEQYF
DNA: TGTGCCACCAGCAGAATACTGGCAGGGTACGAGCAGTACTTC

J: TRBJ1-2
size: NA
V: TRBV19
D: NA
CDR3: CASSIPGEPANYGYTF
DNA: TGTGCCAGTAGTATCCCAGGGGAGCCAGCTAACTATGGCTACACCTTC

J: TRBJ2-1
size: NA
V: TRBV30
D: NA
CDR3: CAWSQLSVDEQFF
DNA: TGTGCCTGGAGCCAACTGTCTGTGGATGAGCAGTTCTTC

J: TRBJ2-7
size: NA
V: TRBV19
D: TRBD1
CDR3: CASSNRQGRTYEQYF
DNA: TGTGCCAGTTCCAACCGACAGGGGAGAACCTACGAGCAGTACTTC

J: TRBJ2-2
size: NA
V: TRBV6-8
D: TRBD1
CDR3: CAIFPGGDTGELFF
DNA: TGTGCCATATTCCCAGGGGGCGACACCGGGGAGCTGTTTTTT

J: TRBJ1-2
size: NA
V: TRBV11-3
D: TRBD1
CDR3: CASSQMGTGEDYGYTF
DNA: TGTGCCAGCAGCCAAATGGGGACAGGGGAGGACTATGGCTACACCTTC

J: TRBJ2-3
size: NA
V: TRBV6-8
D: TRBD2
CDR3: CASSYSLTSGGLTDTQYF
DNA: TGTGCCAGCAGTTACTCGTTGACTAGCGGGGGCCTCACAGATACGCAGTATTTT

J: TRBJ1-1
size: NA
V: TRBV7-7
D: TRBD1
CDR3: CASSSTGWNTEAFF
DNA: TGTGCCAGCAGCTCGACAGGGTGGAACACTGAAGCTTTCTTT

J: TRBJ1-1
size: NA
V: TRBV11-3
D: NA
CDR3: CASSAFEPLLNTEAFF
DNA: TGTGCCAGCAGCGCCTTTGAACCACTCTTGAACACTGAAGCTTTCTTT

J: TRBJ1-4
size: NA
V: TRBV28
D: NA
CDR3: CASIGRSSNEKLFF
DNA: TGTGCCAGTATAGGTCGAAGCTCTAATGAAAAACTGTTTTTT

J: TRBJ1-1
size: few
V: TRBV11-3
D: NA
CDR3: CASSSVSLGDEAFF
DNA: TGTGCCAGCAGCTCCGTAAGTTTGGGGGATGAAGCTTTCTTT

J: TRBJ1-5
size: NA
V: TRBV6-8
D: TRBD1
CDR3: CASSKLQGADQPQHF
DNA: TGTGCCAGCAGTAAGCTACAGGGGGCTGATCAGCCCCAGCATTTT

J: TRBJ1-3
size: NA
V: TRBV11-3
D: NA
CDR3: CASTLGRTGNTIYF
DNA: TGTGCCAGCACCCTCGGTAGGACTGGAAACACCATATATTTT

J: TRBJ2-2
size: once
V: TRBV9
D: NA
CDR3: CASSEIRDGELFF
DNA: TGTGCCAGCAGTGAAATCCGCGACGGGGAGCTGTTTTTT

J: TRBJ2-1
size: NA
V: TRBV14
D: NA
CDR3: CASSQTGREQFF
DNA: TGTGCCAGCAGCCAAACGGGTCGGGAGCAGTTCTTC

J: TRBJ1-5
size: NA
V: TRBV19
D: NA
CDR3: CASSMVLSQPQHF
DNA: TGTGCCAGTAGTATGGTGTTGAGTCAGCCCCAGCATTTT

J: TRBJ2-3
size: NA
V: TRBV19
D: NA
CDR3: CASTSSTDTQYF
DNA: TGTGCCAGTACGAGTAGTACAGATACGCAGTATTTT

J: TRBJ1-1
size: NA
V: TRBV5-1
D: TRBD1
CDR3: CASSYQGQTNTEAFF
DNA: TGCGCCAGCAGCTACCAGGGACAGACGAACACTGAAGCTTTCTTT

J: TRBJ2-1
size: few
V: TRBV2
D: TRBD2
CDR3: CASSGGSGGHNEQFF
DNA: TGTGCCAGCAGTGGCGGTAGCGGGGGCCACAATGAGCAGTTCTTC

J: TRBJ1-3
size: once
V: TRBV19
D: NA
CDR3: CASSIWGFGRGNTIYF
DNA: TGTGCCAGTAGTATTTGGGGATTCGGTAGAGGAAACACCATATATTTT

J: TRBJ1-1
size: NA
V: TRBV15
D: NA
CDR3: CATRAQKARGETEAFF
DNA: TGTGCCACCAGGGCCCAAAAGGCCAGGGGTGAGACTGAAGCTTTCTTT

J: TRBJ1-1
size: once
V: TRBV19
D: NA
CDR3: CASSPRAIQDYTEAFF
DNA: TGTGCCAGTAGCCCCAGGGCTATCCAAGACTACACTGAAGCTTTCTTT

J: TRBJ1-6
size: few
V: TRBV11-3
D: NA
CDR3: CASSSTMDRYSSYNSPLHF
DNA: TGTGCCAGCAGCTCGACAATGGACCGATACAGCTCCTATAATTCACCCCTCCACTTT

J: TRBJ1-2
size: few
V: TRBV10-2
D: NA
CDR3: CASSETTAYGYTF
DNA: TGCGCCAGCAGTGAGACGACTGCGTATGGCTACACCTTC

J: TRBJ2-1
size: NA
V: TRBV6-8
D: TRBD2
CDR3: CASSYGLLAGNNEQFF
DNA: TGTGCCAGCAGTTACGGACTCCTAGCGGGGAACAATGAGCAGTTCTTC

J: TRBJ1-4
size: NA
V: TRBV1
D: NA
CDR3: CASSQVLAAREKLFF
DNA: TGCGCCAGCAGCCAAGTTTTGGCAGCCCGGGAAAAACTGTTTTTT

J: TRBJ1-2
size: few
V: TRBV28
D: NA
CDR3: CASTREGTNYGYTF
DNA: TGTGCCAGCACTCGGGAGGGGACTAACTATGGCTACACCTTC

J: TRBJ1-3
size: NA
V: TRBV23-1
D: NA
CDR3: CASSPKAGGYSGNTIYF
DNA: TGCGCCAGCAGCCCCAAAGCTGGGGGATACTCTGGAAACACCATATATTTT

J: TRBJ1-3
size: NA
V: TRBV5-1
D: TRBD1
CDR3: CASSLTGDGNTIYF
DNA: TGCGCCAGCAGCTTGACAGGGGATGGAAACACCATATATTTT

J: TRBJ1-6
size: once
V: TRBV19
D: TRBD1
CDR3: CASGTTGVSPLHF
DNA: TGTGCCAGTGGTACCACAGGGGTATCACCCCTCCACTTT

J: TRBJ1-6
size: NA
V: TRBV28
D: NA
CDR3: CASSWGAGVNSPLHF
DNA: TGTGCCAGCAGTTGGGGGGCAGGAGTTAATTCACCCCTCCACTTT